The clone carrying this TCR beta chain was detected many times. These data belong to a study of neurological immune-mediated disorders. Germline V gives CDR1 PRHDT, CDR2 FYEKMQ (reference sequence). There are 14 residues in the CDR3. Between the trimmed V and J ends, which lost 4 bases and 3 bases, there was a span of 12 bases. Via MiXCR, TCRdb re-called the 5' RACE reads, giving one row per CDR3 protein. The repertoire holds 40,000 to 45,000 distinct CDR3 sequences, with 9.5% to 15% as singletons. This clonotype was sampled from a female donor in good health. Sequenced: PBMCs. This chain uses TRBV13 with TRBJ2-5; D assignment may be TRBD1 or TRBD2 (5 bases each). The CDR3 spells CASSSREGEETQYF. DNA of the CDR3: TGTGCCAGCAGCTCCCGGGAAGGGGAAGAGACCCAGTACTTC.